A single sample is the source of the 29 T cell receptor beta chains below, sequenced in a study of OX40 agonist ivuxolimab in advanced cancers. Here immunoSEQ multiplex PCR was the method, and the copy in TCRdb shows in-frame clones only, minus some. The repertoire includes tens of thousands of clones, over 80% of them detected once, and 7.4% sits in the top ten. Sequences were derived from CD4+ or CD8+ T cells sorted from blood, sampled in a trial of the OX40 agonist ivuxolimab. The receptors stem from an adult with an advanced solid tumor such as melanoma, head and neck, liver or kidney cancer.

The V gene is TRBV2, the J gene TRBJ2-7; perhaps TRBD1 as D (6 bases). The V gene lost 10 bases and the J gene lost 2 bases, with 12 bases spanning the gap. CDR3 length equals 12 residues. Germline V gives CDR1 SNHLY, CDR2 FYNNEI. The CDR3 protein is CATSDRPYEQYF. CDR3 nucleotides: TGTGCCACCTCGGACAGACCCTACGAGCAGTACTTC.

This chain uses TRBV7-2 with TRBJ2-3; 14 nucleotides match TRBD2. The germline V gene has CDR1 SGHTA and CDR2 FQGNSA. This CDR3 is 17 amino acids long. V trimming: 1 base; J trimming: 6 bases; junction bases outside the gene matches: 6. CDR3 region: CASSLDTGLAGVDTQYF. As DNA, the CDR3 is TGTGCCAGCAGCTTAGACACGGGACTAGCGGGAGTCGATACGCAGTATTTT. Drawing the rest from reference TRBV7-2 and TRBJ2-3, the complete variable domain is GAGVSQSPSNKVTEKGKDVELRCDPISGHTALYWYRQSLGQGLEFLIYFQGNSAPDKSGLPSDRFSAERTGGSVSTLTIQRTQQEDSAVYLCASSLDTGLAGVDTQYFGPGTRLTVL.

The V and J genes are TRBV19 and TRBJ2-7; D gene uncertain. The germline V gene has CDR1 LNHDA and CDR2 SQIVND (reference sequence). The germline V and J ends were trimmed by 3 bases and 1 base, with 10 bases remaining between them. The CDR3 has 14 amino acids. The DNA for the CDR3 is TGTGCCAGTAGTATTGGAACTCTATCCTACGAGCAGTACTTC. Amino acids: CASSIGTLSYEQYF.

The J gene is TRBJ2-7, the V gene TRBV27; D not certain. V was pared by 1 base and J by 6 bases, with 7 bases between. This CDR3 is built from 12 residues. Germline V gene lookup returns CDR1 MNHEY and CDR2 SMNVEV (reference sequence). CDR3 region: CASSLFPGEQYF. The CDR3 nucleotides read TGTGCCAGCAGTTTATTCCCTGGCGAGCAGTACTTC.

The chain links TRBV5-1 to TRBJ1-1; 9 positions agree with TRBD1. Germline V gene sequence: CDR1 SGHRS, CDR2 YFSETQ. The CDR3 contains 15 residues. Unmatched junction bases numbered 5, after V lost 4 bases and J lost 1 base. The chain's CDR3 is CASSRRQGENTEAFF. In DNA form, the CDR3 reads TGCGCCAGCAGCCGCCGACAGGGGGAGAACACTGAAGCTTTCTTT.

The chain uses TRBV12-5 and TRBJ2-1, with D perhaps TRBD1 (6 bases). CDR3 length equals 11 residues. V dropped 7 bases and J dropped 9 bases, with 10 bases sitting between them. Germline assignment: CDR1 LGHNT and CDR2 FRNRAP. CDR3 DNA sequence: TGTGCTAGTGCCTGGGGGCTTGAGCAGTTCTTC. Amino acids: CASAWGLEQFF.

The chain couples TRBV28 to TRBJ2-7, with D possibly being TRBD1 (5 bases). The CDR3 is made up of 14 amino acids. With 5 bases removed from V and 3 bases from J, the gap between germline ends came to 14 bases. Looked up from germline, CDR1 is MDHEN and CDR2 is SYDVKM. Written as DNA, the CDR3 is TGTGCCAGCAGTCCCCAAGGGCAGGGCTACGAGCAGTACTTC. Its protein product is CASSPQGQGYEQYF.

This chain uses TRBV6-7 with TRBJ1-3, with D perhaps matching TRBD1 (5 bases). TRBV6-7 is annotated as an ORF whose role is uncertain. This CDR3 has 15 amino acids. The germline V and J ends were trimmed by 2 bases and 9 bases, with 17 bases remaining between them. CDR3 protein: CASSYPDLGVGTIYF. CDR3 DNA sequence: TGTGCCAGCAGTTACCCGGATTTAGGGGTAGGCACCATATATTTT.

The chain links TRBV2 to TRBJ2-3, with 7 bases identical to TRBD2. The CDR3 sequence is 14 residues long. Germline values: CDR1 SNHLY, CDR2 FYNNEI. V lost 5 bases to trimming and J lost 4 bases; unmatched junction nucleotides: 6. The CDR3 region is CASSRASGADTQYF. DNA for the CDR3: TGTGCCAGCAGTCGGGCTAGCGGTGCAGATACGCAGTATTTT.

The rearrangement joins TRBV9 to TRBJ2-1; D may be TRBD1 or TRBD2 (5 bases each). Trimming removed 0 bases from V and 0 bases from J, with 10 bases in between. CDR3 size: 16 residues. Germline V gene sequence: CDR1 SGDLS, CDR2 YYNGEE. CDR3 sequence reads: CASSVVPGSSYNEQFF. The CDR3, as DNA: TGTGCCAGCAGCGTAGTGCCAGGGAGCTCCTACAATGAGCAGTTCTTC.

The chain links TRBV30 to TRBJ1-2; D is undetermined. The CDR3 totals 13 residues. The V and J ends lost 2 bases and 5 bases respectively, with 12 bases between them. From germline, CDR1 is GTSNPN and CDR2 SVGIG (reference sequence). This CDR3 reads CAWSPPGGYGYTF. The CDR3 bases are TGTGCCTGGAGTCCACCTGGAGGGTATGGCTACACCTTC. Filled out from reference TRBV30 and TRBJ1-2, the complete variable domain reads SQTIHQWPATLVQPVGSPLSLECTVEGTSNPNLYWYRQAAGRGLQLLFYSVGIGQISSEVPQNLSASRPQDRQFILSSKKLLLSDSGFYLCAWSPPGGYGYTFGSGTRLTVV.

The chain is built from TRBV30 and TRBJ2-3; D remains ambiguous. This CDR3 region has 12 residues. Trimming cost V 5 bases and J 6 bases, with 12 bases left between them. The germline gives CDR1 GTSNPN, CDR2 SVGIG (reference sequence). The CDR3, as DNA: TGTGCCTGGGATCGAGGCCTGGATACGCAGTATTTT. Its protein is CAWDRGLDTQYF.

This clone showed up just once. The CDR3 region is CASSQQFRQGNYNEQFF. CDR3 DNA sequence: TGTGCCAGCAGCCAACAGTTTAGACAGGGAAATTACAATGAGCAGTTCTTC. V is TRBV7-6 and J is TRBJ2-1; 7 bases are a match to TRBD1. The CDR3 is 17 residues long. From germline, CDR1 is SGHVS and CDR2 FNYEAQ. V shed 5 bases and J 4 bases; nucleotides not matched to a gene: 14. Full variable domain (missing parts from reference TRBV7-6 and TRBJ2-1): GAGVSQSPRYKVTKRGQDVALRCDPISGHVSLYWYRQALGQGPEFLTYFNYEAQQDKSGLPNDRFSAERPEGSISTLTIQRTEQRDSAMYRCASSQQFRQGNYNEQFFGPGTRLTVL.

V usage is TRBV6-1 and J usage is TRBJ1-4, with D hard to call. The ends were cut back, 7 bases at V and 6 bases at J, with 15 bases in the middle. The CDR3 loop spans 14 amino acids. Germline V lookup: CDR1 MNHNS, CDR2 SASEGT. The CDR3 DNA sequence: TGTGCCAGCATTAGGGCGCCTCTTGATGAAAAACTGTTTTTT. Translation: CASIRAPLDEKLFF.

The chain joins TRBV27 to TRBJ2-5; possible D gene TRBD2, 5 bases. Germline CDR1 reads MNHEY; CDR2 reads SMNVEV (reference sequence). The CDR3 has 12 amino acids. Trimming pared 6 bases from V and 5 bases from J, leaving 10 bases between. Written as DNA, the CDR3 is TGTGCCAGCAGGCGGGTCGAGGAGACCCAGTACTTC. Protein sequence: CASRRVEETQYF.

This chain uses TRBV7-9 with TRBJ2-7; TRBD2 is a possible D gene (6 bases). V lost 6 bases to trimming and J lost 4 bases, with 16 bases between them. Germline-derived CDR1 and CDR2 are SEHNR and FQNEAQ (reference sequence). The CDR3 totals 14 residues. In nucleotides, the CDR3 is TGTGCCAGCAGTCTGACGGGGGATACGTACGAGCAGTACTTC. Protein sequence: CASSLTGDTYEQYF.

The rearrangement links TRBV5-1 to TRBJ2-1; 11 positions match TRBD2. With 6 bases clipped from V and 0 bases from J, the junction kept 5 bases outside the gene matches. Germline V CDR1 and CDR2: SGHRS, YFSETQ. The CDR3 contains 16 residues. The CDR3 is CASTSGRISSYNEQFF. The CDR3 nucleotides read TGCGCCAGCACTAGCGGGAGGATCAGCTCCTACAATGAGCAGTTCTTC.

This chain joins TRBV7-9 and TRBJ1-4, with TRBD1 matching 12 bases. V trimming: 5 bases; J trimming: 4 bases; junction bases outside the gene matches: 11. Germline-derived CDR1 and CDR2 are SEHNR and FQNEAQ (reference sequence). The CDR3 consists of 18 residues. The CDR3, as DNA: TGTGCCAGCAGCGAGCCCGGGACAGGGGGCTTCAATAATGAAAAACTGTTTTTT. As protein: CASSEPGTGGFNNEKLFF.

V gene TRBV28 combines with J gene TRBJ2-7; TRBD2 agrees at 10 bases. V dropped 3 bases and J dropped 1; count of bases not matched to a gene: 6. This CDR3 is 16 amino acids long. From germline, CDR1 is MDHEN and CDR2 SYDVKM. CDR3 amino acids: CASSFTLAGGSYEQYF. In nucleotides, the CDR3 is TGTGCCAGCAGTTTCACCTTAGCGGGAGGATCCTACGAGCAGTACTTC.

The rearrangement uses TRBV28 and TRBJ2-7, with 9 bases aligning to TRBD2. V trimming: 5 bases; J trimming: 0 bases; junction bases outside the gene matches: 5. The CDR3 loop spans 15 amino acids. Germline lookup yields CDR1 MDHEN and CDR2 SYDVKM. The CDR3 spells CASSPSGIRSYEQYF. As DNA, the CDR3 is TGTGCCAGCAGTCCTAGCGGGATCCGCTCCTACGAGCAGTACTTC.

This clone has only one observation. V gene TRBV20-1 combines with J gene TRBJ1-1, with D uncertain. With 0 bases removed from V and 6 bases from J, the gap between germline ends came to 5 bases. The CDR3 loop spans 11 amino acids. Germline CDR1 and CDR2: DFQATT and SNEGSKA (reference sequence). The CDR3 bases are TGCAGTGCTAGAGATCCCCCTGAAGCTTTCTTT. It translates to CSARDPPEAFF.

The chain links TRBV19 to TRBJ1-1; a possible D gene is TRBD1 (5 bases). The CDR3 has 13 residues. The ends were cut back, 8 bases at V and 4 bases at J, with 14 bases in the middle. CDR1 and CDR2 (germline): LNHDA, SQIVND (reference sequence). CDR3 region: CASEDSTFTEAFF. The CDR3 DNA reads TGTGCCAGTGAAGACAGTACCTTCACTGAAGCTTTCTTT.

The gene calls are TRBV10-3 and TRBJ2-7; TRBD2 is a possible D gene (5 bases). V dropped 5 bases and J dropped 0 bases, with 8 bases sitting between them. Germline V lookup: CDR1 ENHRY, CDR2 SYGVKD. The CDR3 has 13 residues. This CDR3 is CAISPGISYEQYF. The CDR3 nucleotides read TGTGCCATCAGTCCGGGGATCTCCTACGAGCAGTACTTC.

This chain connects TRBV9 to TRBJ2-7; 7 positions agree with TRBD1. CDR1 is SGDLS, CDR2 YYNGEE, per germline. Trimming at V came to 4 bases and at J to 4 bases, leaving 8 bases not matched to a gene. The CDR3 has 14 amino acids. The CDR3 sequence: CASSPDRVWYEQYF. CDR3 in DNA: TGTGCCAGCAGCCCAGACAGGGTTTGGTACGAGCAGTACTTC.

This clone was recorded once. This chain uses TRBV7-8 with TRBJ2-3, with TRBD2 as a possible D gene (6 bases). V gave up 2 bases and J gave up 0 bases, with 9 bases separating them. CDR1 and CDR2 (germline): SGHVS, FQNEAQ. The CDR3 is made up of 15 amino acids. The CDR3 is CASSLQGGSTDTQYF. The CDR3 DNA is TGTGCCAGCAGCTTACAAGGAGGGAGCACAGATACGCAGTATTTT.

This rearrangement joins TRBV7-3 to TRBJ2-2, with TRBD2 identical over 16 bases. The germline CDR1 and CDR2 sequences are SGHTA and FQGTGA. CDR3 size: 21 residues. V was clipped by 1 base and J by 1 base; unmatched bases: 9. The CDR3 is CASSLRVGTSGRALNTGELFF. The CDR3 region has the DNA TGTGCCAGCAGCTTAAGAGTCGGGACTAGCGGGAGGGCCTTGAACACCGGGGAGCTGTTTTTT.

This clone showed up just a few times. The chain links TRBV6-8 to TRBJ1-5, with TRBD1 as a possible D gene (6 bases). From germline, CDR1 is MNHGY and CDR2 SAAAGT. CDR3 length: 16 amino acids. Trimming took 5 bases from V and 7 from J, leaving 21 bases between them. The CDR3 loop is CASSPRDRSAGQPQHF. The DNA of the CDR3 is TGTGCCAGCAGTCCGAGAGACAGGAGCGCTGGGCAGCCCCAGCATTTT.

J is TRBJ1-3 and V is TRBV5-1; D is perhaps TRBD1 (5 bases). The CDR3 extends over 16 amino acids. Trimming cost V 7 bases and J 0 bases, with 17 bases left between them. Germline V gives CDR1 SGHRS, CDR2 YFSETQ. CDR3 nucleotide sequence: TGCGCCAGCGGGGAGGACACAGCGACCTCTGGAAACACCATATATTTT. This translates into CASGEDTATSGNTIYF.

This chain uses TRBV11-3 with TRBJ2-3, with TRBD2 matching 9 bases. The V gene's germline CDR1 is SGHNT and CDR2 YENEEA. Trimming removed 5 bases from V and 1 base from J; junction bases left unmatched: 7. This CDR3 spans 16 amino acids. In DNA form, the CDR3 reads TGTGCCAGCAGCCCGGGAGCGGGGGGCCGCACAGATACGCAGTATTTT. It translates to CASSPGAGGRTDTQYF.